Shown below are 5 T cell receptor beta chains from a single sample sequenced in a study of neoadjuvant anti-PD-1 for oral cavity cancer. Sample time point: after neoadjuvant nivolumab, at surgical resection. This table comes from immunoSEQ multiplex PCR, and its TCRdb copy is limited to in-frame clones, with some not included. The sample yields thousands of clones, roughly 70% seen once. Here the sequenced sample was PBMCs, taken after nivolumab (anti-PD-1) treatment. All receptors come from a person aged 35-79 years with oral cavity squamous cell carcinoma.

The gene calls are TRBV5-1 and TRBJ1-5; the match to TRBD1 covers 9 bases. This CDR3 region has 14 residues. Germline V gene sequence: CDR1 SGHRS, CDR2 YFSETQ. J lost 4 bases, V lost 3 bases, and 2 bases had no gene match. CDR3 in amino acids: CASSSTGGNQPQHF. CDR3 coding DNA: TGCGCCAGCAGCTCGACAGGGGGGAATCAGCCCCAGCATTTT.

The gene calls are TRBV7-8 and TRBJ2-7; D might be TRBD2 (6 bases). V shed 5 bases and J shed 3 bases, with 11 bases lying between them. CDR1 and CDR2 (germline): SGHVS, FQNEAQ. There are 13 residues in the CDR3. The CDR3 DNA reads TGTGCCAGCAGCCCGGGACTTAGCTACGAGCAGTACTTC. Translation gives CASSPGLSYEQYF.

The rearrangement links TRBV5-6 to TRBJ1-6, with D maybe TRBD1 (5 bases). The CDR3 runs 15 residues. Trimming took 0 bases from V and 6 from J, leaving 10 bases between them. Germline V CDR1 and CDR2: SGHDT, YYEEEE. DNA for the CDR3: TGTGCCAGCAGCTTGGGGGCAGGGAGTAATTCACCCCTCCACTTT. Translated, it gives CASSLGAGSNSPLHF.

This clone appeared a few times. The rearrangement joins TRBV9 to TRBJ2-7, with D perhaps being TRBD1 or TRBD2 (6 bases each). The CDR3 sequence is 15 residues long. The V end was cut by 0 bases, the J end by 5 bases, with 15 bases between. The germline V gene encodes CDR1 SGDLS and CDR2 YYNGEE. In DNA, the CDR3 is TGTGCCAGCAGCGTAGAGGGGGGTCTGGCCGACGAGCAGTACTTC. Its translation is CASSVEGGLADEQYF.

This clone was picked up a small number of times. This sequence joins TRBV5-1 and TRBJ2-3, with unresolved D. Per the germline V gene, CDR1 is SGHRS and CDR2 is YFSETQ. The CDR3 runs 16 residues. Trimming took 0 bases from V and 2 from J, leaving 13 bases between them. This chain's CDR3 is CASSLVPGSVTDTQYF. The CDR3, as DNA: TGCGCCAGCAGCTTGGTGCCAGGTTCGGTCACAGATACGCAGTATTTT.